This is a list of T cell receptor beta chains from one sample in a study of blood T cell repertoires in COVID-19. Measured with immunoSEQ multiplex PCR; TCRdb has only the in-frame clones, and not every one. There are tens of thousands of clones in the sample; 91% occur only once, and 6% to 7.5% lies in the top ten. The sequenced material came from peripheral blood. These receptors originate from a man in his forties with COVID-19, enrolled during active disease. Both conserved end residues are part of each CDR3. D genes are given only for firm matches. Clone size is stated in some rows and not others, as once, few, many or a class when expanded.

CDR3 DNA: TGTGCCGCAGTCTGGGAGACAGGGAATTATGGCTACACCTTC
CDR3 protein: CAAVWETGNYGYTF
D gene: TRBD1
clone size: -
J gene: TRBJ1-2
V gene: TRBV2

CDR3 DNA: TGTGCCAGCAGCCTCCGGGACAGCAATTCACCCCTCCACTTT
CDR3 protein: CASSLRDSNSPLHF
D gene: TRBD1
clone size: -
J gene: TRBJ1-6
V gene: TRBV3-1/TRBV3-2

CDR3 DNA: TGTGCCAGCAGCGGATGGGGACAGGGAAAGTTCTTC
CDR3 protein: CASSGWGQGKFF
D gene: TRBD1
clone size: -
J gene: TRBJ2-1
V gene: TRBV7-6

CDR3 DNA: TGTGCCAGCAGCGCCCGACAGGGCAGCGGTGAAAAACTGTTTTTT
CDR3 protein: CASSARQGSGEKLFF
D gene: TRBD1
clone size: -
J gene: TRBJ1-4
V gene: TRBV9

CDR3 DNA: TGTGCCAGCACCCGGGGGGGAGGGCGCGAGCAGTACTTC
CDR3 protein: CASTRGGGREQYF
D gene: TRBD2
clone size: -
J gene: TRBJ2-7
V gene: TRBV12-3/TRBV12-4

CDR3 DNA: TGCGCCAGCAGACAGGGGCCGGTCAGCCTGGACGAGCAGTACTTC
CDR3 protein: CASRQGPVSLDEQYF
D gene: TRBD1
clone size: -
J gene: TRBJ2-7
V gene: TRBV5-1

CDR3 DNA: TGTGCCAGCAGCCAAGTGGGAGGGGTGAACACTGAAGCTTTCTTT
CDR3 protein: CASSQVGGVNTEAFF
D gene: -
clone size: -
J gene: TRBJ1-1
V gene: TRBV3-1/TRBV3-2

CDR3 DNA: TGCGCCAGCAGCTACAGCACAGATACGCAGTATTTT
CDR3 protein: CASSYSTDTQYF
D gene: -
clone size: -
J gene: TRBJ2-3
V gene: TRBV10-1

CDR3 DNA: TGTGCCAGCAGCCAAGTCCAGGGGAGCTACAATGAGCAGTTCTTC
CDR3 protein: CASSQVQGSYNEQFF
D gene: -
clone size: once
J gene: TRBJ2-1
V gene: TRBV3-1/TRBV3-2

CDR3 DNA: TGTGCCAGCTTGGGGGAGGGCTATGGCTACACCTTC
CDR3 protein: CASLGEGYGYTF
D gene: -
clone size: -
J gene: TRBJ1-2
V gene: TRBV6-6

CDR3 DNA: TGTGCCAGCAGCTTACAACCGGGATCCCGCACTGAAGCTTTCTTT
CDR3 protein: CASSLQPGSRTEAFF
D gene: -
clone size: -
J gene: TRBJ1-1
V gene: TRBV11-1

CDR3 DNA: TGTGCCTGGGGACAAGACTACGTCGAGCAGTACTTC
CDR3 protein: CAWGQDYVEQYF
D gene: -
clone size: -
J gene: TRBJ2-7
V gene: TRBV30

CDR3 DNA: TGTGCCAGCAGCCGAGTGATGGTCAGAATCGGGGGAAATAATTCACCCCTCCACTTT
CDR3 protein: CASSRVMVRIGGNNSPLHF
D gene: -
clone size: -
J gene: TRBJ1-6
V gene: TRBV11-3

CDR3 DNA: TGTGCCAGCAGCTTGGATCTTCAGGGGTACGAGCAGTACTTC
CDR3 protein: CASSLDLQGYEQYF
D gene: -
clone size: -
J gene: TRBJ2-7
V gene: TRBV5-6

CDR3 DNA: TGCGCCAGCAGCCTGGACAGATCTAATTCACCCCTCCACTTT
CDR3 protein: CASSLDRSNSPLHF
D gene: -
clone size: -
J gene: TRBJ1-6
V gene: TRBV5-1

CDR3 DNA: TGTGCCAGCACTTCGGACAGGGTGGGAAACACCATATATTTT
CDR3 protein: CASTSDRVGNTIYF
D gene: TRBD1
clone size: -
J gene: TRBJ1-3
V gene: TRBV6-5

CDR3 DNA: TGTGCCAGCAGCCGCAGGACAGGAGGCAATCAGCCCCAGCATTTT
CDR3 protein: CASSRRTGGNQPQHF
D gene: TRBD1
clone size: once
J gene: TRBJ1-5
V gene: TRBV13

CDR3 DNA: TGTGCCAGCAGTTACAACAGGCAATTCTATAATTCACCCCTCCACTTT
CDR3 protein: CASSYNRQFYNSPLHF
D gene: -
clone size: -
J gene: TRBJ1-6
V gene: TRBV6-5

CDR3 DNA: TGTGCCAGCAGTTACTACACCGGGGAGCTGTTTTTT
CDR3 protein: CASSYYTGELFF
D gene: -
clone size: -
J gene: TRBJ2-2
V gene: TRBV2

CDR3 DNA: TGTGCCAGTACCCCCGGGACAGGGAGCGGAGAGACCCAGTACTTC
CDR3 protein: CASTPGTGSGETQYF
D gene: TRBD1
clone size: -
J gene: TRBJ2-5
V gene: TRBV19

CDR3 DNA: TGTGCCTGGAGTGTAGGGTTTGGGGGGGGCCATCAGCCCCAGCATTTT
CDR3 protein: CAWSVGFGGGHQPQHF
D gene: -
clone size: -
J gene: TRBJ1-5
V gene: TRBV30

CDR3 DNA: TGTGCCAGCAGCTTAGGGACAGGGGCGGGATACGAGCAGTACTTC
CDR3 protein: CASSLGTGAGYEQYF
D gene: TRBD1
clone size: -
J gene: TRBJ2-7
V gene: TRBV7-8

CDR3 DNA: TGTGCCTGGAGTGTCCCTACCTTAGAGGACACCGGGGAGCTGTTTTTT
CDR3 protein: CAWSVPTLEDTGELFF
D gene: -
clone size: -
J gene: TRBJ2-2
V gene: TRBV30

CDR3 DNA: TGTGCCAGCAGCGTAGCTTGGACTAGCGGCGCAGATACGCAGTATTTT
CDR3 protein: CASSVAWTSGADTQYF
D gene: TRBD2
clone size: -
J gene: TRBJ2-3
V gene: TRBV9

CDR3 DNA: TGTGCCAGTAGTAGGATGGGGAACAGGGGGCGAGGGTTCCGGCCTTACACAGATACGCAGTATTTT
CDR3 protein: CASSRMGNRGRGFRPYTDTQYF
D gene: TRBD1
clone size: -
J gene: TRBJ2-3
V gene: TRBV19

CDR3 DNA: TGTGCCAGCAGTGAAGATCCGGGAAATCAGCCCCAGCATTTT
CDR3 protein: CASSEDPGNQPQHF
D gene: -
clone size: few
J gene: TRBJ1-5
V gene: TRBV6-1

CDR3 DNA: TGCGCCAGCAGCCCCCGGGGTGATGCTGAGCAGTTCTTC
CDR3 protein: CASSPRGDAEQFF
D gene: -
clone size: -
J gene: TRBJ2-1
V gene: TRBV10-1

CDR3 DNA: TGTGCCAGCAGATCAAATGCGGGGGGGGCCGGGGAGACCCAGTACTTC
CDR3 protein: CASRSNAGGAGETQYF
D gene: TRBD2
clone size: -
J gene: TRBJ2-5
V gene: TRBV4-2

CDR3 DNA: TGTGCCAGCAGGCAGCGGAGGTCCTACGAGCAGTACTTC
CDR3 protein: CASRQRRSYEQYF
D gene: -
clone size: medium-sized
J gene: TRBJ2-7
V gene: TRBV12-3/TRBV12-4

CDR3 DNA: TGCAGCGCCCTGACAGTGAACACTGAAGCTTTCTTT
CDR3 protein: CSALTVNTEAFF
D gene: -
clone size: -
J gene: TRBJ1-1
V gene: TRBV29-1

CDR3 DNA: TGTGCCAGCAGCCCCCTTCTGGGACAGCCAACGTCTGGGGCCAACGTCCTGACTTTC
CDR3 protein: CASSPLLGQPTSGANVLTF
D gene: TRBD1
clone size: -
J gene: TRBJ2-6
V gene: TRBV3-1/TRBV3-2

CDR3 DNA: TGTGCCACTTCAACCGGGAGAGGGGACAATGAAAAACTGTTTTTT
CDR3 protein: CATSTGRGDNEKLFF
D gene: -
clone size: -
J gene: TRBJ1-4
V gene: TRBV19

CDR3 DNA: TGCGCCAGCAGCCAAGATAGTGGGGGGTATCAGCCCCAGCATTTT
CDR3 protein: CASSQDSGGYQPQHF
D gene: -
clone size: -
J gene: TRBJ1-5
V gene: TRBV4-1

CDR3 DNA: TGTGCCAGCAGCGGAGGGCGGCGGGAGACCCAGTACTTC
CDR3 protein: CASSGGRRETQYF
D gene: -
clone size: -
J gene: TRBJ2-5
V gene: TRBV3-1/TRBV3-2

CDR3 DNA: TGTGCCAGCAGTGAAGCACCGACAGGGCGAGAGACCCAGTACTTC
CDR3 protein: CASSEAPTGRETQYF
D gene: TRBD1
clone size: -
J gene: TRBJ2-5
V gene: TRBV2

CDR3 DNA: TGTGCCAGCAGTTCCGATCAGCCCCAGCATTTT
CDR3 protein: CASSSDQPQHF
D gene: -
clone size: -
J gene: TRBJ1-5
V gene: TRBV12-3/TRBV12-4

CDR3 DNA: TGTGCCAGCAGCGGGGGGCCGGAGACCCAGTACTTC
CDR3 protein: CASSGGPETQYF
D gene: -
clone size: -
J gene: TRBJ2-5
V gene: TRBV12-3/TRBV12-4

CDR3 DNA: TGTGCCAGTAGTACCCGACAGGGTACCAATCAGCCCCAGCATTTT
CDR3 protein: CASSTRQGTNQPQHF
D gene: TRBD1
clone size: -
J gene: TRBJ1-5
V gene: TRBV19